The clone carrying this T cell receptor beta chain was counted at least ten times. A single record per CDR3 protein comes from TCRdb applying MiXCR to the reads. Of hundreds of thousands of distinct CDR3 sequences in the sample, around 24% were seen once. The germline V gene has CDR1 SGHVS and CDR2 FQNEAQ. V was trimmed by 4 bases and J by 3 bases, leaving 7 bases between them. The CDR3 runs to 13 residues. The source of the sample is a study of T cell repertoires in cytomegalovirus infection. The chain links TRBV7-8 to TRBJ2-1; no clear D gene. This receptor was obtained from a human donor in good health (CMV status not recorded). Some clones in this sample may be carry-over from other donors' samples. The sequenced sample consisted of CD8+ T cells from PBMCs. The CDR3 region has the DNA TGTGCCAGCAGCTCCTCTGACTACAATGAGCAGTTCTTC. It is translated as CASSSSDYNEQFF.